This entry features one T cell receptor beta chain sequence. The antigen is not known. These data originate in a study of shared clonotypes between healthy human individuals. Study details: Serving as donors were two women and a few men, whose ages spanned 18 to 49. General study findings and limits: Few donors restricted represented genetic and exposure-history diversity. Sample collection involved blood only; tissue repertoires are likely different.

The CDR3 sequence is 15 residues long. Trimming left V 2 bases short and J 0 bases short, with 10 bases between. CDR1 and CDR2 (germline): MNHNS, SASEGT. Replicate PCRs run on sorted subsets employed 200 ng DNA, roughly 30,000 T cell genomes. The assay was immunoSEQ multiplex PCR, and TCRdb's table has in-frame clones only and misses some. This table holds millions of clones, roughly 94% found once. The chain links TRBV6-1 to TRBJ1-2; D is unresolved. This receptor was taken from a man younger than 35 in good health. Material: naive CD4+ T cells sorted from blood. This sample's subset: CD45RA+ positively selected. For the CDR3, the DNA is TGTGCCAGCAGTGAACGTGCGGACCCTAACTATGGCTACACCTTC. Protein sequence: CASSERADPNYGYTF.